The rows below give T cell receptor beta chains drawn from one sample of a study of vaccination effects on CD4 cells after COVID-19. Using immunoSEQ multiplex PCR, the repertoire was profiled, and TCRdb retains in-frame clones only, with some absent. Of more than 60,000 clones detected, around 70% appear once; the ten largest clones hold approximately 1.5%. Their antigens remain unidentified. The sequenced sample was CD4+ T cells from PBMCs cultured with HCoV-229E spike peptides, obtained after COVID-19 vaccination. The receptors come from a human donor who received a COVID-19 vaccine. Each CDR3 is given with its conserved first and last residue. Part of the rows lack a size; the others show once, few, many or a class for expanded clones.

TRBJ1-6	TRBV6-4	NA	CASAPRDGDNSPLHF
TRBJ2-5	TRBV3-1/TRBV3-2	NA	CASSRKTGRGETQYF
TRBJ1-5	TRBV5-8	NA	CASSLSGGPQHF
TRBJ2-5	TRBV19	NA	CASSRGSVGGETQYF
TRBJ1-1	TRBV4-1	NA	CASSLNLGTENTEAFF
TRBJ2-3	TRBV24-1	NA	CATSDTSGTTDTQYF
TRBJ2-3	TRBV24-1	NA	CATSDLGRDTQYF
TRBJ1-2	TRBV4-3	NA	CASSRRSGDSYYGYTF
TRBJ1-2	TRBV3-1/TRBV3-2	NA	CASSQRGFGYTF
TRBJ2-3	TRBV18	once	CASSPTGRASASTDTQYF
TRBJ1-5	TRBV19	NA	CASSITGGNQPQHF
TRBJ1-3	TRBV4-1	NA	CASSRVQVSGNTIYF
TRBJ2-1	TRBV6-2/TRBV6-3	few	CASSLGDRTIYNEQFF
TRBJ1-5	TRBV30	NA	CAWSVGFDQPQHF
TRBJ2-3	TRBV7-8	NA	CASSSLPSGGRTDTQYF
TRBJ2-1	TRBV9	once	CASSLGLVINNEQFF
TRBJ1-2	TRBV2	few	CASKPGGDGYTF
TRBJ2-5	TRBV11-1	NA	CASSPDQGRIETQYF
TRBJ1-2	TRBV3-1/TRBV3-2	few	CASSPGGRPLYGYTF
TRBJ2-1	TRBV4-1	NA	CASSQSSGQGNEQFF
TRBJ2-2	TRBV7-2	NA	CASSLSRGGTGELFF
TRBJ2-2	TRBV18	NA	CASSPTVYTGTGELFF
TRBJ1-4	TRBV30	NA	CAWSVPFLRGEKLFF
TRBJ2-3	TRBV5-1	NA	CASSLQDSRTDTQYF
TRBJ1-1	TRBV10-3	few	CAISDLSGGRTEAFF
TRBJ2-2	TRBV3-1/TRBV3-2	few	CASSLDALAGRELFF
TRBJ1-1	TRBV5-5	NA	CASSLQRLNTEAFF
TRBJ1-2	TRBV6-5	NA	CASSYLGYGGYTF
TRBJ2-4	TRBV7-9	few	CASSLDRGAKNIQYF
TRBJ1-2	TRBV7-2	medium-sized	CASSGGTGVHYGYTF
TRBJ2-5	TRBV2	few	CASSEGGEVTQYF
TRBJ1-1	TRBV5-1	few	CASSLTGNTEAFF
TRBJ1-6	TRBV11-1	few	CASSLVGNSPLHF
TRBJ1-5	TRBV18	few	CASSPGDRGDTQPQHF
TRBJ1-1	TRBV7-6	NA	CASSLVTGGRGIRTEAFF
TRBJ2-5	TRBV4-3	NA	CASSQDYSGGSETQYF
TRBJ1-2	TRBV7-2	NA	CASSLGGGVGIIGGYTF
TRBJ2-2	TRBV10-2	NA	CASSRLAGQNTGELFF
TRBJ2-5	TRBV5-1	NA	CASSIGGPQETQYF
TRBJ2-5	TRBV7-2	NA	CASSSRIAGQETQYF
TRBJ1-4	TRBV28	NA	CASSLAGGRNEKLFF
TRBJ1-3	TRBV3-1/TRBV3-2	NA	CASSQTGSGNTIYF
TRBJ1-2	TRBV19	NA	CASSIGQPRGYTF
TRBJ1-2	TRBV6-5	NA	CASSRGGLANYGYTF
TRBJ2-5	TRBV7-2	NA	CASSFSPGPSWQTQYF
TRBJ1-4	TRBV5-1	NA	CASSDGQVGEKLFF
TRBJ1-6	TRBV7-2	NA	CASSLRRLLNAGLPLHF
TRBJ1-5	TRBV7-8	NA	CASSLARRQPQHF
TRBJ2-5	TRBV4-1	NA	CASSQGWGLIQETQYF
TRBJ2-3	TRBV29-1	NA	CSVDSGTRWSTDTQYF
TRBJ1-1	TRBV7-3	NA	CASSLTSQGRVTEAFF
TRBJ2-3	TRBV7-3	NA	CASSLSLGDTQYF
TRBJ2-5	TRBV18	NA	CASSPPTPGSAQYF
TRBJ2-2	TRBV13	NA	CASSFLRARELFF
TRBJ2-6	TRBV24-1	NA	CATSPRGLYSGANVLTF
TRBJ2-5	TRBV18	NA	CASSPGTGLLAQYF
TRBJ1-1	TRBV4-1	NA	CASSQDLGRGNTEAFF
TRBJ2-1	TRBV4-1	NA	CASSHPGLGTHNEQFF
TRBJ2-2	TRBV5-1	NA	CASSLQGTWVNTGELFF